The rows below give T cell receptor beta chains drawn from one sample of a study of CD8 T cells in Susac syndrome. TCRdb re-called the immunoSEQ multiplex PCR reads through MiXCR, storing one row per CDR3 protein. This sample has just over 150,000 distinct CDR3 sequences, with approximately 96% found just once. Sequences were obtained from CD8+ T cells from PBMCs. The receptor set was obtained from a human donor with multiple sclerosis. CDR3s include the opening cysteine and the closing phenylalanine or tryptophan. D genes are given only for firm matches. The size of a clone is reported for some rows only, either as once, few or many, or as a class for expanded clones.

abundance	v_gene	j_gene	d_gene	CDR3nt	CDR3aa
NA	TRBV12-3/TRBV12-4	TRBJ1-2	TRBD1	TGTGCCAGCAGTTCAGTAATGGACAGGAACTATGGCTACACCTTC	CASSSVMDRNYGYTF
NA	TRBV20-1	TRBJ2-1	NA	TGCAGTGCTAGAGTCGGCGAGGTATCGACATACAATGAGCAGTTCTTC	CSARVGEVSTYNEQFF
once	TRBV27	TRBJ2-1	TRBD1	TGTGCCAGCAGTCGTTCGACAGGGGAGATCTACAATGAGCAGTTCTTC	CASSRSTGEIYNEQFF
NA	TRBV9	TRBJ2-4	NA	TGTGCCAGCAGCCCCCAGGAGGGGAGACTGGGACAGAAAAACATTCAGTACTTC	CASSPQEGRLGQKNIQYF
NA	TRBV9	TRBJ1-2	NA	TGTGCCAGCAGCGCAACAGGCACTGCTAACTATGGCTACACCTTC	CASSATGTANYGYTF
NA	TRBV27	TRBJ2-1	TRBD2	TGTGCCAGCAGTGCAACGCCGGGACTACTCAATGAGCAGTTCTTC	CASSATPGLLNEQFF
NA	TRBV12-3/TRBV12-4	TRBJ2-1	TRBD1	TGTGCCAGCAGTTTAGGGGGACAGGGCCATGAGCAGTTCTTC	CASSLGGQGHEQFF
NA	TRBV13	TRBJ2-1	NA	TGTGCCAGCAGCTTTCTCCTCCGGGAGCAGTTCTTC	CASSFLLREQFF
NA	TRBV7-9	TRBJ2-1	NA	TGTGCCAGCAGCCCTCCGACAGATGAGCAGTTCTTC	CASSPPTDEQFF
NA	TRBV3-1	TRBJ1-1	TRBD1	TGTGCCAGCAGCCAAGTGACAGGGGCCACTGAAGCTTTCTTT	CASSQVTGATEAFF
NA	TRBV13	TRBJ2-4	TRBD2	TGTGCCAGCAGCCCCGGAGCGGGGGTGGCCAAAAACATTCAGTACTTC	CASSPGAGVAKNIQYF
NA	TRBV9	TRBJ1-1	NA	TGTGCCAGCAGCGGCTACAAAGACCAACCAAAGTTT	CASSGYKDQPKF
NA	TRBV24-1	TRBJ2-7	NA	TGTGCCACCAGTGCCGCTGTAGGCGAGCAGTACTTC	CATSAAVGEQYF
NA	TRBV28	TRBJ2-3	NA	TGTGCCAGCAGCTCCGCGGGCCCCCTTAGCACAGATACGCAGTATTTT	CASSSAGPLSTDTQYF
NA	TRBV9	TRBJ2-5	NA	TGTGCCAGCAGCGTAGAGAATGGGGGTCAAGAGACCCAGTACTTC	CASSVENGGQETQYF
NA	TRBV28	TRBJ2-7	NA	TGTGCCAGCAGTTTCAACTCCTACGAGCAGTACTTC	CASSFNSYEQYF
NA	TRBV20-1	TRBJ2-7	TRBD2	TGCAGTGCTCGAGGGGACTACGCCTACGAGCAGTACTTC	CSARGDYAYEQYF
NA	TRBV12-3/TRBV12-4	TRBJ1-4	NA	TGTGCCAGCAGTTTACGGGTGGGCGAAAAACTGTTTTTT	CASSLRVGEKLFF
NA	TRBV2	TRBJ2-7	TRBD1	TGTGCCAGCGGCAGGGGGAAGAACTCCTACGAGCAGTACTTC	CASGRGKNSYEQYF
NA	TRBV12-3/TRBV12-4	TRBJ2-1	TRBD2	TGTGCCAGCAGTTTATCGGCTAGCGGGGGGAGTGAGCAGTTCTTC	CASSLSASGGSEQFF
few	TRBV6-5	TRBJ1-1	NA	TGTGCCAGCAGTTACCGGACAGTGAACACTGAAGCTTTCTTT	CASSYRTVNTEAFF
NA	TRBV27	TRBJ2-6	NA	TGTGCCAGCAGTCCGGGACCGGGCTCTGGGGCCAACGTCCTGACTTTC	CASSPGPGSGANVLTF